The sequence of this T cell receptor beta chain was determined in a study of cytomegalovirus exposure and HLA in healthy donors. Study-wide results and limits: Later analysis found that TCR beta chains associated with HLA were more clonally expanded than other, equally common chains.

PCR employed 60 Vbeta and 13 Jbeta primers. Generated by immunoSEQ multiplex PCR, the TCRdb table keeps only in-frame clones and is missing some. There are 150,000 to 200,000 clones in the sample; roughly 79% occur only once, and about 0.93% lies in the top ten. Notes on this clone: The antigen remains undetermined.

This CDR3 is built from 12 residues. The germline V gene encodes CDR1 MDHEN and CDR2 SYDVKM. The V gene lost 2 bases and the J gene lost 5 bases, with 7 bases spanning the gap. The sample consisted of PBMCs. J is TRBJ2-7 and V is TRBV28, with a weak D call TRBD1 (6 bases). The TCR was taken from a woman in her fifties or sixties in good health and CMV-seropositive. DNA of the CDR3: TGTGCCAGCAGTTTAGCAGGGGACGAGCAGTACTTC. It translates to CASSLAGDEQYF.